This T cell receptor beta chain is drawn from a study of vaccination effects on CD4 cells after COVID-19. Antigen-specific CD4+ T cells expanded by the ViraFEST assay with viral peptide pools were then sequenced. Isolation of CD4+ T cells took place after about ten days of culture. Negative nucleocapsid antibody tests before and after vaccination confirmed no previous SARS-CoV-2 infection. The culture medium for two million PBMC per well included roughly 10 IU/ml IL-2 and 8.5 to 10 ug/ml peptides. Both day 3 and day 7 saw half the medium replaced with IL-2 medium. Study conclusions and caveats: Researchers report that only 1 of 255 vaccine-induced clones in healthy vaccinees cross-reacted with common cold coronaviruses. Infection-derived and vaccine-derived clones contracted markedly late after vaccination.

As concerns this clone: What it binds is unknown.

Method: immunoSEQ multiplex PCR; TCRdb's copy keeps in-frame clones and lacks some. The data hold about 22,000 clones, with about 69% observed a single time. Germline V gene sequence: CDR1 LNHDA, CDR2 SQIVND (reference sequence). The CDR3 extends over 17 amino acids. Trimming removed 0 bases from V and 2 bases from J, with 15 bases in between. This chain uses TRBV19 with TRBJ2-3, with D possibly TRBD1 on 5 matching bases. This receptor was taken from a human donor who received a COVID-19 vaccine. Sequenced material: CD4+ T cells from PBMCs cultured with HCoV-NL63 spike peptides, taken before COVID-19 vaccination. The CDR3 loop reads CASSIDRPGSATDTQYF. The DNA for the CDR3 is TGTGCCAGTAGTATAGATAGGCCAGGGTCCGCCACAGATACGCAGTATTTT.